Below, 16 T cell receptor beta chains from the same sample are listed, as sequenced in a study of OX40 agonist ivuxolimab in advanced cancers. The assay was immunoSEQ multiplex PCR, and TCRdb's table has in-frame clones only and misses some. Seen here are approximately 49,000 clones, 83% observed once, and the top ten hold 1.2%. Sequencing used CD4+ or CD8+ T cells sorted from blood, obtained in a trial of the OX40 agonist ivuxolimab. The receptors come from an adult with an advanced solid tumor such as melanoma, head and neck, liver or kidney cancer.

The chain links TRBV12-5 to TRBJ2-5; TRBD2 agrees at 13 bases. V dropped 4 bases and J dropped 2; count of bases not matched to a gene: 1. The CDR3 extends over 15 amino acids. Germline CDR1 reads LGHNT; CDR2 reads FRNRAP. The CDR3 reads CASGSGLAGQETQYF. The CDR3 nucleotides read TGTGCTAGTGGTTCGGGACTAGCGGGGCAAGAGACCCAGTACTTC.

A few counts support this clone. The V and J genes are TRBV7-2 and TRBJ2-3, with 8 bases aligning to TRBD2. The CDR3 runs 16 residues. In germline, CDR1 is SGHTA, CDR2 FQGNSA. J lost 2 bases, V lost 1 base, and 5 bases had no gene match. CDR3 in amino acids: CASSLVGGANTDTQYF. In DNA, the CDR3 is TGTGCCAGCAGCTTAGTCGGGGGGGCGAACACAGATACGCAGTATTTT.

The CDR3 spells CASSQEGQVGRGYTF. CDR3 nucleotides: TGCGCCAGCAGCCAAGAAGGTCAGGTTGGACGTGGCTACACCTTC. The rearrangement links TRBV4-1 to TRBJ1-2; D is unresolved. Germline CDR1 is MGHRA and CDR2 is YSYEKL. The CDR3 totals 15 residues. The ends were cut back, 0 bases at V and 7 bases at J, with 15 bases in the middle.

V gene TRBV6-5 combines with J gene TRBJ1-1; a possible D gene is TRBD1 (6 bases). The CDR3 has 13 amino acids. Germline loops: CDR1 MNHEY, CDR2 SVGAGI. Trimming removed 6 bases at V and 1 base at J, with 9 bases between. CDR3 sequence reads: CASSQGTNTEAFF. DNA for the CDR3: TGTGCCAGCAGCCAGGGGACGAACACTGAAGCTTTCTTT.

J is TRBJ2-7 and V is TRBV11-2; D unclear. In germline, CDR1 is SGHAT, CDR2 FQNNGV. The CDR3 spans 17 residues. V lost 0 bases to trimming and J lost 7 bases, with 22 bases between them. The CDR3 DNA reads as TGTGCCAGCAGCTTAGACCGCTTGACAATTTCTAGGTCGGAGCAGTACTTC. Translating it yields CASSLDRLTISRSEQYF.

The rearrangement joins TRBV7-9 to TRBJ1-1; possible D gene TRBD1, 5 bases. The germline V gene has CDR1 SEHNR and CDR2 FQNEAQ (reference sequence). The CDR3 has 14 residues. V was shortened by 5 bases and J by 5 bases, with 15 bases between the two germline ends. CDR3 residues: CASSLGGSVTEAFF. As DNA, the CDR3 is TGTGCCAGCAGCCTCGGGGGATCCGTGACTGAAGCTTTCTTT.

This clone was counted between two and nine times. V gene TRBV5-8 combines with J gene TRBJ2-5; D is possibly TRBD2 (7 bases). The CDR3 has 15 amino acids. Trimming removed 4 bases from V and 5 bases from J, with 18 bases in between. Germline V gives CDR1 SGHTS, CDR2 YDEGEE. The CDR3 DNA follows: TGTGCCAGCAGCCCGGTTGAGGGGGGGCCGGAGACCCAGTACTTC. It specifies CASSPVEGGPETQYF.

This clone was recorded only once. V gene TRBV6-6 combines with J gene TRBJ1-2; D remains ambiguous. Between the trimmed V and J ends, which lost 2 bases and 0 bases, there was a span of 4 bases. The CDR3 has 13 residues. Per the germline V gene, CDR1 is MNHNY and CDR2 is SVGAGI (reference sequence). The DNA for the CDR3 is TGTGCCAGCAGTTACGAGGCTAACTATGGCTACACCTTC. Protein product: CASSYEANYGYTF.

V usage is TRBV19 and J usage is TRBJ1-1; D is uncertain. The germline V gene has CDR1 LNHDA and CDR2 SQIVND (reference sequence). Trimming removed 3 bases from V and 2 bases from J, with 13 bases in between. This CDR3 region has 15 residues. The CDR3 DNA reads TGTGCCAGTAGTATTAGTCCGGGCACAAACACTGAAGCTTTCTTT. This codes for CASSISPGTNTEAFF.

This CDR3 is CASSIWTGVSTDTQYF. The DNA for the CDR3 is TGTGCCAGTAGTATTTGGACAGGGGTAAGCACAGATACGCAGTATTTT. The V gene is TRBV19, the J gene TRBJ2-3; 9 bases line up with TRBD1. V lost 3 bases, J lost 0 bases, and 4 bases stayed unmatched. Germline V gene sequence: CDR1 LNHDA, CDR2 SQIVND (reference sequence). The CDR3 is made up of 16 amino acids.

The chain joins TRBV19 to TRBJ2-3, with 11 bases identical to TRBD2. The V segment lost 7 bases and the J segment 4 bases; nucleotides outside the gene matches: 10. This CDR3 is 16 amino acids long. The germline V gene encodes CDR1 LNHDA and CDR2 SQIVND (reference sequence). CDR3 region: CASKPDSGGAPDTQYF. Here the CDR3 DNA reads TGTGCCAGTAAGCCAGATAGCGGGGGGGCCCCAGATACGCAGTATTTT.

This sequence joins TRBV18 and TRBJ1-3; D is undetermined. Germline CDR1 is KGHSH and CDR2 is LQKENI. The CDR3 is 14 amino acids. V was pared by 2 bases and J by 0 bases, with 5 bases between. The CDR3 bases are TGTGCCAGCTCACCAAACAGCTCTGGAAACACCATATATTTT. This codes for CASSPNSSGNTIYF.

This chain joins TRBV6-4 and TRBJ2-2, with 9 nucleotides matching TRBD1. Germline CDR1 reads MRHNA; CDR2 reads SNTAGT. This CDR3 has 15 residues. Trimming removed 4 bases from V and 2 bases from J; junction bases left unmatched: 2. CDR3 in amino acids: CASSGTGDNTGELFF. CDR3 DNA sequence: TGTGCCAGCAGTGGGACAGGGGATAACACCGGGGAGCTGTTTTTT.

V is TRBV7-2 and J is TRBJ1-2, with D hard to call. The CDR3 spans 13 residues. Germline CDR1 SGHTA, CDR2 FQGNSA. Trimming left V 5 bases short and J 1 base short, with 8 bases between. The CDR3, as DNA: TGTGCCAGCAGCGAACAGCTTAACTATGGCTACACCTTC. The encoded protein is CASSEQLNYGYTF.

The chain uses TRBV5-4 and TRBJ2-3, with 10 bases matching TRBD2. The CDR3 length is 14 residues. The trim removed 2 bases at V and 7 bases at J, leaving 4 bases unmatched. Germline V lookup: CDR1 SGHNT, CDR2 YYREEE (reference sequence). CDR3 coding DNA: TGTGCCAGCAGCTTAGCGGGGGGGCTAAATACGCAGTATTTT. Translation gives CASSLAGGLNTQYF.

This clone was seen a single time. The rearrangement joins TRBV30 to TRBJ2-7; the D is unclear. Trimming stripped 4 bases from V and 0 bases from J, with 4 bases between. The CDR3 spans 11 residues. Germline CDR1 GTSNPN, CDR2 SVGIG (reference sequence). The CDR3 DNA reads TGTGCCTGGACCGACTCCTACGAGCAGTACTTC. Translating it yields CAWTDSYEQYF.